The 29 T cell receptor beta chains in this list originate from one sample, sequenced in a study of shared clonotypes between healthy human individuals (dated by TCRdb to the early 2020s). Libraries were prepared through the immunoSEQ multiplex PCR assay. TCRdb limited this immuneACCESS table to in-frame rearrangements with V and J called. A share of clones is missing; checked studies link under half to unresolved V genes, and the rest is unexplained. The sample profile shows more than 450,000 clones; about four fifths of them were found once. The top ten clones comprise 10% to 15% of the sample. Material for sequencing was PBMCs. The origin of the receptors is a woman in her 40s in good health. Some clones in this sample may be carry-over from other donors' samples.

The rearrangement uses TRBV7-2 and TRBJ2-7, with 9 bases matching TRBD2. Germline loops: CDR1 SGHTA, CDR2 FQGNSA. The ends lost 1 base at V and 2 bases at J; junction bases unmatched: 3. The CDR3 runs 15 residues. The CDR3 nucleotides read TGTGCCAGCAGCTTAGACGGACTAGCGACCTACGAGCAGTACTTC. Residues: CASSLDGLATYEQYF. Full variable domain (remainder filled in from reference TRBV7-2 and TRBJ2-7): GAGVSQSPSNKVTEKGKDVELRCDPISGHTALYWYRQSLGQGLEFLIYFQGNSAPDKSGLPSDRFSAERTGGSVSTLTIQRTQQEDSAVYLCASSLDGLATYEQYFGPGTRLTVT.

The chain is built from TRBV2 and TRBJ2-2; D unclear. Germline assignment: CDR1 SNHLY and CDR2 FYNNEI. Between the trimmed V and J ends, which lost 2 bases and 1 base, there was a span of 8 bases. The CDR3 spans 15 residues. CDR3 residues: CASSELGQNTGELFF. CDR3 DNA sequence: TGTGCCAGCAGTGAACTGGGCCAGAACACCGGGGAGCTGTTTTTT.

For the CDR3, the DNA is TGTGCCAGCAGCTTAAGCCTAGCGTCCTACGAGCAGTACTTC. Translated, it gives CASSLSLASYEQYF. This rearrangement joins TRBV5-4 to TRBJ2-7, with D possibly being TRBD2 (6 bases). CDR1 is SGHNT, CDR2 YYREEE, per germline (reference sequence). V lost 2 bases and J lost 1, with 10 bases in between. This CDR3 is built from 14 residues.

The chain joins TRBV27 to TRBJ1-6, with D tentatively TRBD1 (6 bases). This CDR3 is 14 amino acids long. Per germline, CDR1 MNHEY and CDR2 SMNVEV (reference sequence). V lost 7 bases and J 9 bases, leaving 16 bases between the germline ends. The CDR3 protein is CASTWNRARSPLHF. The DNA for the CDR3 is TGTGCCAGCACTTGGAACAGGGCTCGTTCACCCCTCCACTTT.

V usage is TRBV28 and J usage is TRBJ2-5, with D possibly TRBD1 on 6 matching bases. There are 15 residues in the CDR3. Looked up from germline, CDR1 is MDHEN and CDR2 is SYDVKM. Between the trimmed V and J ends, which lost 3 bases and 4 bases, there was a span of 15 bases. CDR3 DNA sequence: TGTGCCAGCAGTTTTTTTACAGGGACAAGAGAGACCCAGTACTTC. This encodes CASSFFTGTRETQYF.

This chain connects TRBV27 to TRBJ2-7; 9 positions agree with TRBD1. J lost 2 bases, V lost 5 bases, and 7 bases had no gene match. Germline V gives CDR1 MNHEY, CDR2 SMNVEV (reference sequence). The CDR3 runs 15 residues. Here the CDR3 DNA reads TGTGCCAGCAGTCCGGGGACAGGGATCCCCTACGAGCAGTACTTC. Its protein product is CASSPGTGIPYEQYF.

The chain joins TRBV18 to TRBJ2-7; tentatively, D is TRBD1 or TRBD2 (5 bases each). The CDR3 spans 12 residues. Trimming shortened V by 6 bases and J by 10 bases, and 16 bases separated the two germline ends. The germline gives CDR1 KGHSH, CDR2 LQKENI. The chain's CDR3 is CASSGTHSFQYF. In nucleotides, the CDR3 is TGTGCCAGCTCCGGGACCCACTCCTTTCAGTACTTC.

The chain uses TRBV7-9 and TRBJ2-3; 11 positions agree with TRBD1. In germline, CDR1 is SEHNR, CDR2 FQNEAQ (reference sequence). This CDR3 is built from 15 residues. Losses at the gene ends were 4 bases for V and 6 bases for J; bases not matched to a gene: 6. The CDR3 protein is CASSSDRGPTDTQYF. The CDR3, as DNA: TGTGCCAGCAGCTCGGACAGGGGGCCAACGGATACGCAGTATTTT.

This clone was picked up one time. The genes are TRBV5-1 and TRBJ2-6, with D possibly being TRBD1 or TRBD2 (6 bases each). V was trimmed by 4 bases and J by 0 bases, leaving 17 bases between them. The CDR3 loop spans 18 amino acids. Germline V lookup: CDR1 SGHRS, CDR2 YFSETQ. The CDR3 here is CASSRGSTGGSGANVLTF. Here the CDR3 DNA reads TGCGCCAGCAGCCGGGGGTCGACAGGTGGCTCTGGGGCCAACGTCCTGACTTTC.

The rearrangement joins TRBV5-6 to TRBJ1-2; no clear D. There are 14 residues in the CDR3. Germline-derived CDR1 and CDR2 are SGHDT and YYEEEE. Trimming took 1 base from V and 4 from J, leaving 11 bases between them. The CDR3 reads CASSLQGMGYGYTF. In DNA form, the CDR3 reads TGTGCCAGCAGCTTGCAAGGGATGGGCTATGGCTACACCTTC.

About this clone: The same CDR3 can be traced to other DNA sequences in this sample. The rearrangement uses TRBV19 and TRBJ1-1; the D gene is possibly TRBD1 (5 bases). The germline V gene has CDR1 LNHDA and CDR2 SQIVND (reference sequence). CDR3 length: 13 amino acids. V dropped 6 bases and J dropped 0 bases, with 8 bases sitting between them. The CDR3 spells CASSPTVNTEAFF. CDR3 bases: TGTGCCAGTAGCCCGACAGTGAACACTGAAGCTTTCTTT. The complete variable domain, with remaining parts taken from reference TRBV19 and TRBJ1-1, reads DGGITQSPKYLFRKEGQNVTLSCEQNLNHDAMYWYRQDPGQGLRLIYYSQIVNDFQKGDIAEGYSVSREKKESFPLTVTSAQKNPTAFYLCASSPTVNTEAFFGQGTRLTVV.

This clone was counted at least ten times. The rearrangement links TRBV27 to TRBJ2-7; TRBD2 matches 7 bases. This CDR3 is 17 amino acids long. Germline V gene sequence: CDR1 MNHEY, CDR2 SMNVEV (reference sequence). Trimming took 2 bases from V and 0 from J; bases not matched to a gene: 10. The CDR3 spells CASSLRGGRGLSYEQYF. The CDR3 DNA follows: TGTGCCAGCAGTTTACGTGGGGGGAGGGGCCTCTCCTACGAGCAGTACTTC.

The J gene is TRBJ2-7, the V gene TRBV7-9; D is possibly TRBD2 (5 bases). V was trimmed by 4 bases and J by 5 bases, leaving 18 bases between them. The CDR3 covers 15 residues. CDR1 is SEHNR and CDR2 is FQNEAQ in the germline V gene (reference sequence). The CDR3 protein is CASSSSGILLNEQYF. As DNA, the CDR3 is TGTGCCAGCAGCTCCTCGGGGATTCTTCTAAACGAGCAGTACTTC. Together with reference TRBV7-9 and TRBJ2-7, the CDR3 gives the full variable domain: DTGVSQNPRHKITKRGQNVTFRCDPISEHNRLYWYRQTLGQGPEFLTYFQNEAQLEKSRLLSDRFSAERPKGSFSTLEIQRTEQGDSAMYLCASSSSGILLNEQYFGPGTRLTVT.

The V gene is TRBV30, the J gene TRBJ2-3; D is possibly TRBD1 (6 bases). Germline CDR1 is GTSNPN and CDR2 is SVGIG (reference sequence). The CDR3 totals 14 residues. Between the trimmed V and J ends, which lost 2 bases and 3 bases, there was a span of 12 bases. CDR3 sequence (DNA): TGTGCCTGGAGTACGACAGGAGGTACAGATACGCAGTATTTT. As protein: CAWSTTGGTDTQYF.

The V call is TRBV10-3, the J call TRBJ2-7; either TRBD1 or TRBD2 may supply D (5 bases each). The V and J ends lost 1 base and 3 bases respectively, with 13 bases between them. CDR3 length: 15 residues. The germline V gene has CDR1 ENHRY and CDR2 SYGVKD. CDR3 in amino acids: CAISEFGDGGYEQYF. The CDR3, as DNA: TGTGCCATCAGTGAGTTCGGGGACGGCGGCTACGAGCAGTACTTC.

The chain couples TRBV4-1 to TRBJ2-7, with D perhaps assigned TRBD1 or TRBD2 (5 bases each). Looked up from germline, CDR1 is MGHRA and CDR2 is YSYEKL. Trimming stripped 1 base from V and 3 bases from J, with 16 bases between. The length of the CDR3 is 16 residues. CDR3 bases: TGCGCCAGCAGCCAAGTGTTTGAGGGGTTCATCTACGAGCAGTACTTC. Amino acids: CASSQVFEGFIYEQYF.

This chain joins TRBV2 and TRBJ2-2; 8 nucleotides agree with TRBD1. Losses at the gene ends were 6 bases for V and 4 bases for J; bases not matched to a gene: 13. Germline assignment: CDR1 SNHLY and CDR2 FYNNEI. This CDR3 comprises 17 residues. CDR3 region: CASSAEFLTGGTGELFF. The CDR3 coding sequence is TGTGCCAGCAGCGCCGAATTTCTCACAGGGGGCACCGGGGAGCTGTTTTTT.

This rearrangement joins TRBV30 to TRBJ1-1; 8 nucleotides line up with TRBD1. The CDR3 sequence is 16 residues long. CDR1 is GTSNPN and CDR2 is SVGIG in the germline V gene (reference sequence). V was pared by 8 bases and J by 4 bases, with 18 bases of the junction left unmatched. CDR3 sequence reads: CATYPRLRTGPTEAFF. CDR3 nucleotides: TGTGCCACCTACCCAAGGCTTAGGACAGGGCCCACTGAAGCTTTCTTT.

The chain combines TRBV28 with TRBJ1-5, with unresolved D. Trimming took 6 bases from V and 3 from J, leaving 18 bases between them. This CDR3 is built from 16 residues. CDR1 is MDHEN, CDR2 SYDVKM, per germline. The CDR3 bases are TGTGCCAGCAGACCCTTGGAAGGTTCTATCAATCAGCCCCAGCATTTT. It codes for CASRPLEGSINQPQHF.

The rearrangement uses TRBV6-5 and TRBJ2-3, with D maybe TRBD2 (7 bases). Per the germline V gene, CDR1 is MNHEY and CDR2 is SVGAGI. The CDR3 sequence is 14 residues long. V lost 8 bases and J 1 base, leaving 13 bases between the germline ends. The CDR3 DNA reads TGTGCCAGCGGGGGGGCAGTAGGCACAGATACGCAGTATTTT. It specifies CASGGAVGTDTQYF.

This clone was recorded a few times. V usage is TRBV2 and J usage is TRBJ2-1; 11 nucleotides agree with TRBD1. The V gene end was trimmed by 6 bases and the J gene end by 8 bases; junction bases not matched to a gene: 6. Germline CDR1 and CDR2: SNHLY and FYNNEI. The CDR3 is 14 residues long. Here the CDR3 DNA reads TGTGCCAGCAGGGGACAGGGGGTCCTCGATGAGCAGTTCTTC. It encodes CASRGQGVLDEQFF.

This clone has only one observation. This chain connects TRBV6-1 to TRBJ2-3; D gene ambiguous. V was cut by 1 base and J by 4 bases, with 6 bases left in between. Germline V gene data show CDR1 as MNHNS and CDR2 as SASEGT. The CDR3 totals 13 residues. The CDR3 reads CASSEVGSDTQYF. The CDR3 DNA reads TGTGCCAGCAGTGAAGTCGGTTCAGATACGCAGTATTTT.

J is TRBJ2-1 and V is TRBV7-8; the D gene is possibly TRBD2 (6 bases). This CDR3 region has 13 residues. CDR1 and CDR2 (germline): SGHVS, FQNEAQ. V was pared by 2 bases and J by 6 bases, with 8 bases between. CDR3 region: CASSLTGSNEQFF. DNA for the CDR3: TGTGCCAGCAGCTTAACCGGGAGCAATGAGCAGTTCTTC.

This clone was detected only a few times. The chain joins TRBV6-1 to TRBJ2-7; 8 bases are shared with TRBD1. CDR1 is MNHNS and CDR2 is SASEGT in the germline V gene. V trimming: 6 bases; J trimming: 5 bases; junction bases outside the gene matches: 6. The CDR3 has 13 residues. CDR3 in amino acids: CASRTQGEDEQYF. For the CDR3, the DNA is TGTGCCAGCAGAACACAGGGGGAGGACGAGCAGTACTTC.

This chain uses TRBV30 with TRBJ2-3; unclear D gene. CDR1 and CDR2 (germline): GTSNPN, SVGIG (reference sequence). Trimming took off 0 bases at V and 4 bases at J, with 2 bases between the two ends. This CDR3 has 11 amino acids. The DNA of the CDR3 is TGTGCCTGGAGTGTATCAGATACGCAGTATTTT. Translated: CAWSVSDTQYF.

V usage is TRBV18 and J usage is TRBJ2-3, with D possibly TRBD2 on 5 matching bases. Per germline, CDR1 KGHSH and CDR2 LQKENI. CDR3 length equals 15 residues. V lost 6 bases to trimming and J lost 0 bases, with 13 bases between them. CDR3 DNA: TGTGCCAGCTCTCCGACAAGGACTAGCACAGATACGCAGTATTTT. Translated, it gives CASSPTRTSTDTQYF.

This clone was seen a few times. V usage is TRBV4-2 and J usage is TRBJ1-1; D remains unclear. Trimming took 8 bases from V and 4 from J, leaving 17 bases between them. The CDR3 totals 14 residues. Germline V gene sequence: CDR1 LGHNA, CDR2 YNFKEQ. The CDR3 spells CASLTNSGSTEAFF. The CDR3 bases are TGTGCCAGCCTTACCAATTCCGGGAGCACTGAAGCTTTCTTT.

This sequence joins TRBV19 and TRBJ1-1; D gene uncertain. CDR1 and CDR2 from the germline V gene are LNHDA and SQIVND (reference sequence). The CDR3 consists of 12 residues. The ends were cut back, 4 bases at V and 6 bases at J, with 9 bases in the middle. CDR3 protein: CASSKELSEAFF. The CDR3 nucleotides read TGTGCCAGTAGTAAGGAACTATCTGAAGCTTTCTTT.

The CDR3: CASSSASGLYNEQFF. The CDR3 DNA is TGCGCCAGCAGCTCGGCTAGCGGACTCTACAATGAGCAGTTCTTC. The gene calls are TRBV5-1 and TRBJ2-1; TRBD2 matches at 7 bases. Germline CDR1 and CDR2: SGHRS and YFSETQ. Trimming cost V 3 bases and J 3 bases; bases outside gene matches: 6. The CDR3 length is 15 residues.